The 23 T cell receptor beta chains below come from one sample, sequenced in a study of human T cells and chemical hapten exposure. The time point is: pre-sensitization, week 0. Regarding treatment: therapeutic diphenylcyclopropenone sensitization with weekly scalp DPC. TCRdb redid the calling of the RACE reads with MiXCR, one entry per CDR3 protein. The sample holds 300,000 to 450,000 distinct CDR3 sequences, approximately 5.1% seen once. Sequenced material: whole blood, taken in connection with sensitization to the hapten diphenylcyclopropenone (DPC). The receptor source for this set is a woman aged 50 to 60 with alopecia areata. Some clones in this sample may be carry-over from other donors' samples.

This clonotype was counted between two and nine times. This chain joins TRBV4-2 and TRBJ2-2; maybe TRBD1 (5 bases). The CDR3 loop spans 15 amino acids. Germline lookup yields CDR1 LGHNA and CDR2 YNFKEQ. Trimming pared 1 base from V and 6 bases from J, leaving 12 bases between. The CDR3, as DNA: TGTGCCAGCAGCCAAGGGCTCAGGGCGTCCGGGGAGCTGTTTTTT. It codes for CASSQGLRASGELFF.

This clonotype was recorded at least ten times. The chain is built from TRBV27 and TRBJ1-6, with D perhaps TRBD1 (6 bases). V was clipped by 5 bases and J by 8 bases, with 13 bases between them. Germline lookup yields CDR1 MNHEY and CDR2 SMNVEV (reference sequence). CDR3 length equals 14 residues. DNA of the CDR3: TGTGCCAGCAGTGTACAGGGCGCGGATTCACCCCTCCACTTT. As protein: CASSVQGADSPLHF.

This sequence joins TRBV20-1 and TRBJ2-3, with TRBD1 identical over 12 bases. From germline, CDR1 is DFQATT and CDR2 SNEGSKA (reference sequence). This CDR3 contains 14 residues. V lost 5 bases and J lost 5; bases outside the gene matches: 5. CDR3 residues: CSAAGQGAGDTQYF. The CDR3 DNA reads TGCAGTGCTGCGGGACAGGGGGCCGGAGATACGCAGTATTTT.

In this sample, this clonotype turned up a few times. This chain uses TRBV29-1 with TRBJ2-3, with unresolved D. CDR1 and CDR2 from the germline V gene are SQVTM and ANQGSEA. This CDR3 is built from 14 residues. V lost 4 bases to trimming and J lost 5 bases, with 16 bases between them. CDR3 DNA: TGCAGCGTTGTGGTAGTTCGGATTAAAGATACGCAGTATTTT. Its protein is CSVVVVRIKDTQYF.

This clonotype showed up many times. The chain links TRBV15 to TRBJ1-4; 8 bases map to TRBD1. The CDR3 spans 13 residues. J lost 8 bases, V lost 8 bases, and 7 bases had no gene match. Germline V gene sequence: CDR1 LNHNV, CDR2 YYDKDF (reference sequence). DNA of the CDR3: TGTGCCACCGAGACAGGGGCAAAAGAAAAACTGTTTTTT. It is translated as CATETGAKEKLFF. The full variable domain, completed using reference TRBV15 and TRBJ1-4, is DAMVIQNPRYQVTQFGKPVTLSCSQTLNHNVMYWYQQKSSQAPKLLFHYYDKDFNNEADTPDNFQSRRPNTSFCFLDIRSPGLGDTAMYLCATETGAKEKLFFGSGTQLSVL.

This clonotype was counted ten times or more. The chain employs TRBV7-8 and TRBJ2-3, with 16 bases matching TRBD2. This CDR3 spans 15 amino acids. Germline CDR1 reads SGHVS; CDR2 reads FQNEAQ. The V segment lost 5 bases and the J segment 14 bases; nucleotides outside the gene matches: 10. The CDR3 here is CASSRRGTSGRVSYF. The CDR3 DNA reads as TGTGCCAGCAGCCGACGCGGGACTAGCGGGAGGGTTTCGTATTTT.

In this sample, this clonotype turned up many times. V is TRBV10-3 and J is TRBJ2-7, with a tentative D call TRBD1 (6 bases). Germline V gene sequence: CDR1 ENHRY, CDR2 SYGVKD. Trimming removed 5 bases at V and 2 bases at J, with 7 bases between. There are 12 residues in the CDR3. The CDR3 region has the DNA TGTGCCATCAGTACAGGGACCTACGAGCAGTACTTC. Amino acids: CAISTGTYEQYF.

The CDR3 loop reads CASSPVVSGSYNEQFF. The CDR3 DNA reads as TGCGCCAGCAGCCCCGTGGTCTCAGGGAGCTACAATGAGCAGTTCTTC. This chain joins TRBV4-3 and TRBJ2-1; D is tentatively TRBD1 or TRBD2 (5 bases each). CDR3 length: 16 amino acids. Germline CDR1 LGHNA, CDR2 YSLEER. Trimming stripped 4 bases from V and 3 bases from J, with 16 bases between.

There are a few counts of this clonotype. CDR3 sequence reads: CSARGGGVTEAFF. The CDR3 coding sequence is TGCAGTGCTAGGGGAGGAGGGGTTACTGAAGCTTTCTTT. The chain links TRBV20-1 to TRBJ1-1, with D perhaps TRBD1 (5 bases). Germline V gene sequence: CDR1 DFQATT, CDR2 SNEGSKA (reference sequence). The germline V and J ends were trimmed by 3 bases and 5 bases, with 13 bases remaining between them. There are 13 residues in the CDR3.

In this sample, this clonotype turned up a few times. One junction end does not reproduce the germline sequence, and a read error may be involved. The rearrangement joins TRBV6-1 to TRBJ1-4; D might be TRBD1 (5 bases). The CDR3 covers 15 residues. Looked up from germline, CDR1 is MNHNS and CDR2 is SASEGT. CDR3 sequence: CASRGSRDWNEKLFF. The CDR3 DNA reads TGCGCCAGCAGAGGAAGCCGGGACTGGAATGAAAAACTGTTTTTT.

This clonotype was recorded many times. CDR3 bases: TGTGCCAGCAGTCGCTTTGCGGGTCAGCCCCAGCATTTT. This encodes CASSRFAGQPQHF. The chain combines TRBV6-5 with TRBJ1-5; D remains ambiguous. The CDR3 consists of 13 residues. Per germline, CDR1 MNHEY and CDR2 SVGAGI. Trimming stripped 5 bases from V and 6 bases from J, with 11 bases between.

This clonotype occurred many times. V usage is TRBV7-6 and J usage is TRBJ1-6; weak D call: TRBD1 (5 bases). Germline-derived CDR1 and CDR2 are SGHVS and FNYEAQ. The CDR3 has 15 residues. V shed 3 bases and J shed 5 bases, with 11 bases lying between them. Here the CDR3 DNA reads TGTGCCAGCAGCTTGGGGCGGAACAATAATTCACCCCTCCACTTT. Translated: CASSLGRNNNSPLHF.

The chain couples TRBV2 to TRBJ2-7; a weak D match, TRBD1 (5 bases). The ends were cut back, 2 bases at V and 0 bases at J, with 11 bases in the middle. This CDR3 is 15 amino acids long. Germline values: CDR1 SNHLY, CDR2 FYNNEI. CDR3 loop: CASSELQGSSYEQYF. Written as DNA, the CDR3 is TGTGCCAGCAGTGAATTGCAGGGTAGCTCCTACGAGCAGTACTTC. The full variable domain, in which reference TRBV2 and TRBJ2-7 provide the parts outside the CDR3, is EPEVTQTPSHQVTQMGQEVILRCVPISNHLYFYWYRQILGQKVEFLVSFYNNEISEKSEIFDDQFSVERPDGSNFTLKIRSTKLEDSAMYFCASSELQGSSYEQYFGPGTRLTVT.

This clonotype was counted at least ten times. The V gene is TRBV6-5, the J gene TRBJ2-1; TRBD2 matches at 9 bases. V lost 3 bases to trimming and J lost 9 bases; unmatched junction nucleotides: 6. Germline loops: CDR1 MNHEY, CDR2 SVGAGI. The CDR3 consists of 14 residues. The DNA of the CDR3 is TGTGCCAGCAGTTATCGCGGGGGGGATTTTGAGCAGTTCTTC. It is translated as CASSYRGGDFEQFF.

This clonotype was detected many times. The chain joins TRBV18 to TRBJ2-3, with TRBD1 matching 9 bases. V was pared by 6 bases and J by 1 base, with 5 bases of the junction left unmatched. The germline gives CDR1 KGHSH, CDR2 LQKENI. This CDR3 has 15 amino acids. The CDR3 loop reads CASSAGQGRTDTQYF. DNA for the CDR3: TGTGCCAGCTCCGCCGGACAGGGGCGCACAGATACGCAGTATTTT.

The CDR3 reads CASSQTGDEKLFF. CDR3 nucleotide sequence: TGCGCCAGCAGCCAGACAGGGGATGAAAAACTGTTTTTT. V usage is TRBV4-1 and J usage is TRBJ1-4, with TRBD1 matching 8 bases. This CDR3 comprises 13 residues. From germline, CDR1 is MGHRA and CDR2 YSYEKL. After removal of 3 bases from V and 6 bases from J, the junction contained 0 bases not matched to a gene.

This clonotype was seen repeatedly, ten times or more. This chain joins TRBV12-3 or TRBV12-4 and TRBJ1-1; D gene ambiguous. The CDR3 has 13 amino acids. Trimming took 5 bases from V and 3 from J, leaving 10 bases between them. Here the CDR3 DNA reads TGTGCCAGCAGTGCGGACGGGTACACTGAAGCTTTCTTT. Translating gives CASSADGYTEAFF.

In its sample, this clonotype was seen many times. This rearrangement joins TRBV5-1 to TRBJ2-2; the match to TRBD2 covers 14 bases. Germline lookup yields CDR1 SGHRS and CDR2 YFSETQ. V shed 0 bases, J shed 6 bases, and the junction held 7 bases outside the gene matches. This CDR3 is 18 amino acids long. The DNA for the CDR3 is TGCGCCAGCAGCTTGGCGGGGACTAGCGGGAGACGGTCCGGGGAGCTGTTTTTT. This codes for CASSLAGTSGRRSGELFF.

The chain carries TRBV5-1 and TRBJ1-1, with D unclear. V lost 3 bases to trimming and J lost 0 bases, with 9 bases between them. CDR3 length: 14 residues. Germline CDR1 reads SGHRS; CDR2 reads YFSETQ. In nucleotides, the CDR3 is TGCGCCAGCAGCTGGGGTGGAGTGAACACTGAAGCTTTCTTT. The encoded protein is CASSWGGVNTEAFF.

The V and J genes are TRBV25-1 and TRBJ2-1, with D maybe TRBD1 (5 bases). Trimming took off 1 base at V and 0 bases at J, with 7 bases between the two ends. Per the germline V gene, CDR1 is MGHDK and CDR2 is SYGVNS. CDR3 length: 15 residues. This chain's CDR3 is CASSEWGSSYNEQFF. The CDR3 DNA sequence: TGTGCCAGCAGTGAATGGGGCTCCTCCTACAATGAGCAGTTCTTC.

This clonotype was seen many times. The rearrangement uses TRBV6-5 and TRBJ2-3; 8 positions agree with TRBD2. The CDR3 sequence is 15 residues long. The germline gives CDR1 MNHEY, CDR2 SVGAGI. The V and J ends lost 5 bases and 0 bases, in that order; junction bases with no gene match: 4. CDR3 in amino acids: CASSLLAASTDTQYF. The CDR3 coding sequence is TGTGCCAGCAGTCTACTAGCGGCTAGCACAGATACGCAGTATTTT.

This clonotype was recorded many times. V gene TRBV20-1 combines with J gene TRBJ2-7, with 8 bases aligning to TRBD1. Germline V CDR1 and CDR2: DFQATT, SNEGSKA (reference sequence). Germline trimming cut 4 bases from V and 1 base from J; bases unmatched to any gene: 9. The length of the CDR3 is 15 residues. CDR3 sequence (DNA): TGCAGTGCTACCGCCGTGCGACAGGGGTCCTACGAGCAGTACTTC. It encodes CSATAVRQGSYEQYF.

Ten or more counts support this clonotype. V gene TRBV29-1 combines with J gene TRBJ2-1; 7 bases line up with TRBD2. Trimming removed 8 bases from V and 3 bases from J; junction bases left unmatched: 10. CDR1 is SQVTM and CDR2 is ANQGSEA in the germline V gene. This CDR3 comprises 14 residues. The CDR3 sequence: CSLPGQRGYNEQFF. In DNA, the CDR3 is TGCAGCCTCCCGGGCCAGCGGGGCTACAATGAGCAGTTCTTC.